Shown below are 10 T cell receptor beta chains from a single sample sequenced in a study of CD8 T cells in ankylosing spondylitis. TCRdb recomputed calls from the 5' RACE reads with MiXCR, one row per CDR3 protein. The table has 25,000 or so distinct CDR3 sequences, roughly 7.3% seen once. The sample was blood. The receptors were gathered from a male donor with ankylosing spondylitis or in good health (not recorded which).

This clonotype was seen more than once but under ten times. V and J are TRBV7-2 and TRBJ2-5; no reliable D call. The germline V and J ends were trimmed by 1 base and 0 bases, with 12 bases remaining between them. This CDR3 contains 16 residues. Germline CDR1 SGHTA, CDR2 FQGNSA. The CDR3 DNA sequence: TGTGCCAGCAGCTTAGTGGGTTATAGAAACCAAGAGACCCAGTACTTC. Translated, it gives CASSLVGYRNQETQYF.

In this sample, this clonotype turned up a few times. V is TRBV12-3 or TRBV12-4 and J is TRBJ2-7, with 7 bases fitting TRBD1. The CDR3 runs to 15 residues. V trimming: 8 bases; J trimming: 0 bases; junction bases outside the gene matches: 10. CDR3 sequence: CASSFLGQSSYEQYF. Written as DNA, the CDR3 is TGTGCCAGCTCTTTTTTGGGACAGAGCTCCTACGAGCAGTACTTC.

Ten or more counts support this clonotype. The chain uses TRBV5-1 and TRBJ2-1; 9 bases match TRBD2. The CDR3 has 17 amino acids. Germline CDR1 reads SGHRS; CDR2 reads YFSETQ. V dropped 5 bases and J dropped 6; count of bases not matched to a gene: 15. The CDR3 loop reads CASRRVKAGGTPNEQFF. The CDR3 DNA is TGCGCCAGCAGACGGGTGAAGGCGGGGGGGACCCCCAATGAGCAGTTCTTC.

In its sample, this clonotype was seen a few times. J is TRBJ2-1 and V is TRBV7-2; tentatively, D is TRBD1 (5 bases). This CDR3 is 16 amino acids long. Trimming cost V 1 base and J 4 bases, with 14 bases left between them. In germline, CDR1 is SGHTA, CDR2 FQGNSA. The CDR3 DNA follows: TGTGCCAGCAGCTTAGTGCCCCAGGGAAATTACAATGAGCAGTTCTTC. Protein sequence: CASSLVPQGNYNEQFF.

In its sample, this clonotype was seen once. This chain connects TRBV6-6 to TRBJ2-3; possibly TRBD1 or TRBD2 for D (5 bases each). The CDR3 is 13 residues long. Germline V gene lookup returns CDR1 MNHNY and CDR2 SVGAGI (reference sequence). Trimming cost V 6 bases and J 8 bases, with 15 bases left between them. The CDR3 region is CASSPLNGATQYF. The CDR3 DNA follows: TGTGCCAGCAGCCCACTTAACGGGGCTACGCAGTATTTT.

This chain joins TRBV27 and TRBJ2-1; no firm D call. The CDR3 totals 16 residues. Per the germline V gene, CDR1 is MNHEY and CDR2 is SMNVEV (reference sequence). V was cut by 6 bases and J by 8 bases, with 23 bases left in between. The CDR3 sequence: CASRAVQFDYADEQFF. Written as DNA, the CDR3 is TGTGCCAGCAGGGCCGTTCAGTTTGATTATGCGGATGAGCAGTTCTTC.

V usage is TRBV29-1 and J usage is TRBJ2-3; D is tentatively TRBD1 or TRBD2 (6 bases each). The V end was cut by 1 base, the J end by 2 bases, with 13 bases between. CDR1 and CDR2 from the germline V gene are SQVTM and ANQGSEA. This CDR3 is built from 15 residues. The DNA for the CDR3 is TGCAGCGTTGAAGGGGGGCGGGATAACACAGATACGCAGTATTTT. As protein: CSVEGGRDNTDTQYF.

A few counts support this clonotype. This chain links TRBV18 with TRBJ2-1, with D possibly matching TRBD2 (7 bases). V was shortened by 3 bases and J by 0 bases, with 15 bases between the two germline ends. The germline V gene encodes CDR1 KGHSH and CDR2 LQKENI. The CDR3 extends over 17 amino acids. As DNA, the CDR3 is TGTGCCAGCTCACCGGGTACGGGGGGCCGCTCCTACAATGAGCAGTTCTTC. This translates into CASSPGTGGRSYNEQFF.

This clonotype was observed many times. The CDR3 coding sequence is TGTGCCAGCAGCCTGGGACAGTACAATGAGCAGTTCTTC. Residues: CASSLGQYNEQFF. V gene TRBV7-3 combines with J gene TRBJ2-1; 7 bases are a match to TRBD1. V shed 5 bases and J 4 bases; nucleotides not matched to a gene: 2. The CDR3 has 13 amino acids. CDR1 and CDR2 (germline): SGHTA, FQGTGA.

This clonotype has a count of ten or more. The rearrangement links TRBV29-1 to TRBJ2-1; D perhaps matches TRBD2 (5 bases). Germline assignment: CDR1 SQVTM and CDR2 ANQGSEA. V dropped 2 bases and J dropped 10 bases, with 12 bases sitting between them. CDR3 length: 12 amino acids. CDR3 sequence (DNA): TGCAGCGTTGAATATTTGGACTTGGAGCAGTTCTTC. It yields the protein CSVEYLDLEQFF.